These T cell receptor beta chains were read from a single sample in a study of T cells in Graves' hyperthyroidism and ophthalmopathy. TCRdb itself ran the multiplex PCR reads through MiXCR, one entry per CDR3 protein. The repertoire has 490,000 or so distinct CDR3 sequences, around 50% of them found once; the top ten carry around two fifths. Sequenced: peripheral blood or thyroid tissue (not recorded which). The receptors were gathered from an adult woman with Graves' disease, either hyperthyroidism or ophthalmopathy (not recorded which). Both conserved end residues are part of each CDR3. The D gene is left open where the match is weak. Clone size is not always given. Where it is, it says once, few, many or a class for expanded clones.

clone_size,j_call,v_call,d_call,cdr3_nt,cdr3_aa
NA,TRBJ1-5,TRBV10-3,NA,TGTGCCATCAGTGCGCAGGGCGAGGGTCAGCCCCAGCATTTT,CAISAQGEGQPQHF
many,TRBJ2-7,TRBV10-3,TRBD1,TGTGCCATCAGCGACAGGGCCTACGAGCAGTACTTC,CAISDRAYEQYF
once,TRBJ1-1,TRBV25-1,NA,TGTGCCAGCAGTGCTAGACTCGCAGGGGAGACTGAAGCTTTCTTT,CASSARLAGETEAFF
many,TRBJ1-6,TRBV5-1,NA,TGCGCCAGCAGCTTCACCGAAGGGCCCCTCCACTTT,CASSFTEGPLHF
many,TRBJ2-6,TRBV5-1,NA,TGCGCCAGCAGCCCCGACTCTGGGGCCAACGTCCTGACTTTC,CASSPDSGANVLTF
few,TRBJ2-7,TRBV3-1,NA,TGTGCCAGCAGTTTCGGGAGCGAGTACGAGCAGTACTTC,CASSFGSEYEQYF
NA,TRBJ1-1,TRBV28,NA,TGTGCCAGCAGTTTATACGCGAACACTGAAGCTTTCTTT,CASSLYANTEAFF
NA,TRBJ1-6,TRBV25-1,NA,TGTGCCAGCAGTCCCTCGACAGCGGCCTGGGGAAATTCACCCCTCCACTTT,CASSPSTAAWGNSPLHF
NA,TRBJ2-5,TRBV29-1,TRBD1,TGCAGCGTGGGGACAGGGCCAGAGACCCAGTACTTC,CSVGTGPETQYF
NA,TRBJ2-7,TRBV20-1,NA,TGCAGTGCTAAACAGCCTACATCCTCCTACGAGCAGTACTTC,CSAKQPTSSYEQYF
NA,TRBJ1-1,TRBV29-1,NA,TGCAGCGTTACCGCTTCGGCCGCTCGGGAAGCTTTCTTT,CSVTASAAREAFF
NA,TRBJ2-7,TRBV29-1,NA,TGCAGCAGCTTGGATGGCACTTCTCCGTACGAGCAGTACTTC,CSSLDGTSPYEQYF
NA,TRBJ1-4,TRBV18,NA,TGTGCCAGCTCACCCGGCAGGGAAGGCGAAAAACTGTTTTTT,CASSPGREGEKLFF
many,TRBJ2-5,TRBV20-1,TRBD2,TGCAGTGCTCCCCGGGGGGGGCAAGAGACCCAGTACTTC,CSAPRGGQETQYF